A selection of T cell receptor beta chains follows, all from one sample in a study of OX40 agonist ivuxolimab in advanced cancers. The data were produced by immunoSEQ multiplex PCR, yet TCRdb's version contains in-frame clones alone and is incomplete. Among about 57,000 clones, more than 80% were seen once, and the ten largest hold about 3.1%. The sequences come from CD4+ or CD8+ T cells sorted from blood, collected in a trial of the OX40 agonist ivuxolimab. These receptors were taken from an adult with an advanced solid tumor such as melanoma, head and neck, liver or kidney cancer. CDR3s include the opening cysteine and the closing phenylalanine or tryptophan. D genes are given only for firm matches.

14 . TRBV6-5 CASSQDWARYEQYF
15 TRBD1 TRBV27 CASRQGGAENQPQHF
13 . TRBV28 CASRPNGGDTQYF
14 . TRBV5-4 CASSLAGSGNIQYF
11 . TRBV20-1 CSASPAAEQYF
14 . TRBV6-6 CASSYSGTNTEAFF
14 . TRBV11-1 CASSLSARQSGYTF
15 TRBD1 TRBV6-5 CASRRDSWGTGELFF
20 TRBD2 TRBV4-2 CASSQESGSGSNYVKNIQYF
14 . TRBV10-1 CASSEQTPYYGYTF
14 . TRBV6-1 CASSEFGEGYGYTF
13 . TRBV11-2 CASSLAGLNTIYF
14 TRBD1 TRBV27 CASSDARTGYEQYF
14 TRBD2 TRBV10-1 CASTPTSGSHEQYF
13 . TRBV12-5 CASGFAGNTEAFF
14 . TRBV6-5 CASRNTRDMDEQFF
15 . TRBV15 CATSRGSGGPYEQYF
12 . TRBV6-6 CASSASNSPLHF
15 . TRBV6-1 CASSEARRRSHGYTF
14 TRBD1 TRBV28 CASSSIQGIETQYF
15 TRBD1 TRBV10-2 CASSVSGGEGTEAFF
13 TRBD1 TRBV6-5 CASRLTGVYGYTF
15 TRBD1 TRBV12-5 CASASGGQGNQPQHF
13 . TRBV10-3 CAISPGYQETQYF
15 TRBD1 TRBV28 CASSFGTANTLGYTF
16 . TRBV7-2 CASSLISQGGGNEQFF
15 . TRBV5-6 CASSLGQGWGSPLHF
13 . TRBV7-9 CASSSLGTQGTFF
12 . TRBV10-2 CASSDQGLGGFF
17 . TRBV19 CASTAYKGGRAFNEQFF
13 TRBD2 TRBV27 CASSASGLVLQYF
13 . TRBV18 CASSPMGRETQYF
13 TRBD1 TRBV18 CASSQGGSRPQHF
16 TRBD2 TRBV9 CASSVAGLADTGELFF
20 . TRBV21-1 CASSPIAAMGELKNTGELFF